Sequencing of this T cell receptor beta chain was carried out in a study of T cells expressing NK-cell markers. At the level of the study: Beta-chain profiling covered CD3+CD56+NKG2C+, CD3+CD56+NKG2C- and CD3+CD56-NKG2C+ sorted subsets. Study conclusions and caveats: Four donors likewise had their CD3+CD56-NKG2C+ fraction led by these clonotypes. Dominant NKG2C+ clonotype frequencies of roughly 1.0-7.5% of CD8+ T cells were measured in over 5 donors.

The CDR3 consists of 15 residues. TCRdb reprocessed the 5' RACE reads; each CDR3 protein has one entry and no DNA is given. Recorded for this sample: around 550,000 distinct CDR3 sequences. About this clonotype itself: Its antigen is currently unknown.

This receptor was taken from a young man in good health. Material for sequencing was blood T cells: a sorted CD56 or NKG2C T cell subset, CD4+ or CD8+ T cells, or bulk PBMC T cells (not recorded which). The chain couples TRBV12-3 or TRBV12-4 to TRBJ2-7; checking the TCRdb D call of TRBD2 is not possible without DNA. The CDR3: CASSLTSGRAREQYF.